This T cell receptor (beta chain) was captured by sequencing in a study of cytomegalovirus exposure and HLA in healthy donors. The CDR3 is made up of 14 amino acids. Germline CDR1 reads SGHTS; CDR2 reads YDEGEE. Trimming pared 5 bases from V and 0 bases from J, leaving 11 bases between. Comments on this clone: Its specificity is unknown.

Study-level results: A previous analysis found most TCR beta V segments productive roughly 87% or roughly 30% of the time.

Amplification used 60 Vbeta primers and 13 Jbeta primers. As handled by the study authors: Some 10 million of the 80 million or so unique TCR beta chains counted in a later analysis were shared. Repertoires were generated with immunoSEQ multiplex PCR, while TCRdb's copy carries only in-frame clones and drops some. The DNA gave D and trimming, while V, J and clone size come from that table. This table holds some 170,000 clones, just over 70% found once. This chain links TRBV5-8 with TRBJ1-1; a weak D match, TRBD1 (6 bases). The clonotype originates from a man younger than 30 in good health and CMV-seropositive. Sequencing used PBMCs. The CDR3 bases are TGTGCCAGCAGAACCGAGGGGGTGAACACTGAAGCTTTCTTT. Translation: CASRTEGVNTEAFF.